The 11 T cell receptor beta chains presented below share a single source sample, sequenced in a study of blood T cell repertoires in COVID-19 (dated by TCRdb to 2019 to 2021). Preparation of the library involved the immunoSEQ multiplex PCR assay. TCRdb obtained this table from immuneACCESS and retained in-frame rearrangements with V and J assigned. These tables miss some clones; where compared with another copy, unresolved V genes account for less than half of the shortfall, and the remainder is unexplained. The sample table shows about 150,000 clones, and 76% are seen once. Of the sample, less than 5.5% is held by the ten largest clones. Sample: peripheral blood. These receptors were obtained from a man aged 55 to 70 with acute or convalescent COVID-19.

The table lists this clone with a few counts. V and J are TRBV28 and TRBJ2-1, with D maybe TRBD1 (6 bases). V was shortened by 4 bases and J by 0 bases, with 16 bases between the two germline ends. Germline V lookup: CDR1 MDHEN, CDR2 SYDVKM. There are 17 residues in the CDR3. The DNA for the CDR3 is TGTGCCAGCAGTTCGCTCGGGACAATTGTCTCCTACAATGAGCAGTTCTTC. This translates into CASSSLGTIVSYNEQFF.

V gene TRBV7-2 combines with J gene TRBJ1-6; D possibly corresponds to TRBD1 (6 bases). Germline lookup yields CDR1 SGHTA and CDR2 FQGNSA. Trimming removed 4 bases from V and 19 bases from J, with 23 bases in between. The CDR3 runs 14 residues. The DNA of the CDR3 is TGTGCCAGCAGCTCCGAGGGACACAGTAGGGTGCCTCACTTT. Protein product: CASSSEGHSRVPHF.

The chain uses TRBV29-1 and TRBJ2-1; 9 nucleotides match TRBD1. The CDR3 runs 11 residues. V lost 7 bases and J lost 10; bases outside the gene matches: 5. CDR1 is SQVTM, CDR2 ANQGSEA, per germline. Here the CDR3 reads CSGTGGREQFF. The CDR3, as DNA: TGCAGCGGAACAGGGGGCAGGGAGCAGTTCTTC.

V is TRBV18 and J is TRBJ2-7; the match to TRBD2 covers 13 bases. CDR1 and CDR2 (germline): KGHSH, LQKENI. V dropped 3 bases and J dropped 5; count of bases not matched to a gene: 16. CDR3 length equals 19 residues. The CDR3: CASSPYWTSGSGPADEQYF. DNA of the CDR3: TGTGCCAGCTCACCCTACTGGACTAGCGGGAGTGGTCCGGCGGACGAGCAGTACTTC.

The rearrangement joins TRBV30 to TRBJ1-2; D remains unclear. Trimming shortened V by 2 bases and J by 4 bases, and 14 bases separated the two germline ends. Germline values: CDR1 GTSNPN, CDR2 SVGIG (reference sequence). CDR3 length equals 14 residues. The CDR3 DNA reads as TGTGCCTGGAGTCGAGCCCGGTCTCCCTATGGCTACACCTTC. This translates into CAWSRARSPYGYTF.

V usage is TRBV3-1 (or the pseudogene TRBV3-2) and J usage is TRBJ1-5; 8 nucleotides align to TRBD1. The CDR3 is 15 amino acids. V lost 5 bases, J lost 7 bases, and 10 bases stayed unmatched. Germline CDR1 and CDR2: LGHDT and YNNKEL (reference sequence). In nucleotides, the CDR3 is TGTGCCAGCAGCGTCGCGACAGGGGATCAACAGCCCCAGCATTTT. Its protein product is CASSVATGDQQPQHF.

This rearrangement joins TRBV5-1 to TRBJ2-7; 8 positions match TRBD1. J gave up 4 bases and V 4 bases, and 10 bases lay outside the gene matches. The CDR3 sequence is 15 residues long. From germline, CDR1 is SGHRS and CDR2 YFSETQ. The CDR3, as DNA: TGCGCCAGCAGCGTACTTCCGGGACAGGAGTACGAGCAGTACTTC. Amino acids: CASSVLPGQEYEQYF.

This clone was recorded only once. The junction departs from germline at one end; a sequencing error may be responsible. This chain joins TRBV12-3 or TRBV12-4 and TRBJ1-6; D is unclear. The CDR3 runs to 13 residues. The CDR3 DNA is TGTGCCAGCACGTCGGGGTATAATTCACCCTTCCACTTT. It encodes CASTSGYNSPFHF.

This chain links TRBV2 with TRBJ2-3, with 8 bases that match TRBD2. The CDR3 length is 16 residues. Germline trimming cut 3 bases from V and 6 bases from J; bases unmatched to any gene: 11. Germline CDR1 reads SNHLY; CDR2 reads FYNNEI. CDR3 amino acids: CASSEMSGSIPDTQYF. The CDR3 nucleotides are TGTGCCAGCAGTGAGATGAGCGGGAGCATACCGGATACGCAGTATTTT.

The chain combines TRBV5-1 with TRBJ2-2; tentative D call: TRBD2 (5 bases). This CDR3 contains 16 residues. Germline-derived CDR1 and CDR2 are SGHRS and YFSETQ. Trimming pared 4 bases from V and 5 bases from J, leaving 18 bases between. CDR3 sequence: CASSRGAITGTGELFF. CDR3 DNA sequence: TGCGCCAGCAGCCGTGGCGCCATCACGGGAACCGGGGAGCTGTTTTTT.

The count of this clone is one. This rearrangement joins TRBV10-1 to TRBJ2-3; 8 bases agree with TRBD2. The CDR3 loop spans 19 amino acids. Germline V gene lookup returns CDR1 WNHNN and CDR2 SYGVQD (reference sequence). Trimming removed 7 bases from V and 7 bases from J; junction bases left unmatched: 25. The CDR3 DNA sequence: TGCGCCAGCACCGCCGGGACTAGGACGGGGCGTGCGAACTATCATACGCAGTATTTT. It specifies CASTAGTRTGRANYHTQYF.